This T cell receptor beta chain was observed in a study of T cells expressing NK-cell markers. Study overall: Sorted CD3+CD56+NKG2C+, CD3+CD56+NKG2C- and CD3+CD56-NKG2C+ T-cell subsets were beta-chain profiled. The authors sequenced eight donors, of whom seven were HCMV-seropositive and one was seronegative.

The CDR3 runs to 14 residues. Germline CDR1 reads MDHEN; CDR2 reads SYDVKM. TCRdb reprocessed the 5' RACE reads, with one entry per CDR3 protein and no DNA. Its table lists around 380,000 distinct CDR3 sequences. This clonotype was sampled from a woman between 50 and 59 years old in good health. Specimen: blood T cells: a sorted CD56 or NKG2C T cell subset, CD4+ or CD8+ T cells, or bulk PBMC T cells (not recorded which). The rearrangement links TRBV28 to TRBJ2-3; lacking DNA, the TRBD1 call made by TCRdb goes unchecked. CDR3 in amino acids: CASLDRGNADTQYF.